This record covers a single T cell receptor (beta chain). These data originate in a study of CD8 T cells in Susac syndrome. After extraction with the RNeasy kit, about 0.5 to 1 ug of the RNA was reverse transcribed using random hexamers. The immunoSEQ assay covered 54 Vbeta and 13 Jbeta segments for CDR3. TCRdb processed the immunoSEQ multiplex PCR reads anew with MiXCR; each CDR3 protein has one entry. The sample includes about 200,000 distinct CDR3 sequences, about 95% seen only once; the top ten take under 0.095%. There are 14 residues in the CDR3. V lost 4 bases and J 2 bases, leaving 9 bases between the germline ends. CDR1 is SGHRS, CDR2 YFSETQ, per germline. CD8+ and CD4+ T cells from blood underwent TCR beta sequencing, which was carried out in a high-throughput format.

The genes are TRBV5-1 and TRBJ2-2; D is unresolved. This TCR was recovered from a human donor with multiple sclerosis. Sequencing was carried out using CD4+ T cells from PBMCs. The DNA for the CDR3 is TGCGCCAGCAGCCTCCTTTACAACACCGGGGAGCTGTTTTTT. Residues: CASSLLYNTGELFF.